This paragraph reports one T cell receptor (beta chain). This entry comes from a study of blood T cell repertoires in COVID-19. Study-level background: Acute-phase and convalescent COVID-19 samples originated in the United States, Italy and Spain.

Two negative PCRs, clearance, or symptom resolution had been documented for recovered Cohort 3 donors. In the source study's methods: Researchers report that nucleated cell counts were estimated from reference gene primer amplification. Repertoires were generated with immunoSEQ multiplex PCR, while TCRdb's copy carries only in-frame clones and drops some. That table gives V, J and clone size, and the DNA gave D and trimming. The sample shows some 220,000 clones, around 90% of them seen only once. The sample was PBMCs or T cells enriched from blood (not recorded which). This TCR derives from a woman aged 30 to 39 who had recovered from COVID-19.

The CDR3 sequence is CASSLNAGGNTEAFF. The CDR3 nucleotides are TGCGCCAGCAGCCTCAACGCGGGAGGGAACACTGAAGCTTTCTTT. The chain joins TRBV4-3 to TRBJ1-1; D is unclear. This CDR3 is built from 15 residues. CDR1 is LGHNA, CDR2 YSLEER, per germline. The V end lost 4 bases, the J end lost 1 base, and 13 bases lay between the germline ends.